This TCR beta chain was obtained from a study of T cells in Graves' hyperthyroidism and ophthalmopathy. Regarding this clonotype: What it recognizes is unknown.

Recently diagnosed hyperthyroidism of less than 2 months' duration affected patients aged 18 to 65. Clinicians diagnosed patients from clinical symptoms, serum thyroxine and TRAb, thyroid ultrasound and orbital computed tomography. Trimming at V came to 6 bases and at J to 2 bases, leaving 6 bases not matched to a gene. The CDR3 runs 14 residues. CDR1 SNHLY and CDR2 FYNNEI come from the germline V gene. There were TCR beta CDR3 regions amplified from RNA transcripts. Using the HTBI primer set, a first-round RT-PCR was run on the TCR CDR3. TCRdb redid the calling of the multiplex PCR reads with MiXCR, one entry per CDR3 protein. The sample consists of hundreds of thousands of distinct CDR3 sequences, about half of them appearing once. General observations from the study: Ophthalmopathy prediction by the model preceded onset by a median about 6 months.

This rearrangement joins TRBV2 to TRBJ2-7, with TRBD2 matching 8 bases. Sequencing was carried out using peripheral blood or thyroid tissue (not recorded which). The clonotype was recovered from a woman under 30 with Graves' hyperthyroidism. DNA for the CDR3: TGTGCCAGCAGGCAGCGGGAGTCGGCCTACGAGCAGTACTTC. Residues: CASRQRESAYEQYF.